The T cell receptor beta chain under discussion was sequenced for a study of blood T cell repertoires in COVID-19. Study-level information: Nucleic acid was either cDNA or gDNA, and it came from T cells, B-cell-depleted T cells, or PBMCs.

Profiling relied on immunoSEQ multiplex PCR, and the TCRdb table lists in-frame clones only, not all of them. This table holds 110,000 to 150,000 clones, 86% found once. Enrollees, roughly 18 to 89 years old, lived in around 23 US areas. Grouping used clinical history reported by participants in a survey and questionnaire. Cohort 3 recovery required two negative PCRs, clearance, or symptom resolution. The germline CDR1 and CDR2 sequences are MDHEN and SYDVKM. This CDR3 has 11 residues. With 7 bases removed from V and 10 bases from J, the gap between germline ends came to 13 bases. This TCR derives from a man aged 50 to 59 who had recovered from COVID-19. The gene calls are TRBV28 and TRBJ1-1, with D possibly matching TRBD1 (5 bases). The material sequenced was PBMCs or T cells enriched from blood (not recorded which). The CDR3 protein is CASNAEGRAFF. Written as DNA, the CDR3 is TGTGCCAGCAATGCGGAGGGACGAGCTTTCTTT.